The next 19 T cell receptor beta chains were all read from a single sample in a study of blood T cell repertoires in COVID-19. TCRdb keeps only in-frame clones here, not all; method: immunoSEQ multiplex PCR. Among about 20,000 clones listed, 79% were seen once. What was sequenced was peripheral blood. These TCRs come from a man older than 75 with acute or convalescent COVID-19.

V is TRBV9 and J is TRBJ1-1, with D perhaps TRBD1 (6 bases). Germline V lookup: CDR1 SGDLS, CDR2 YYNGEE. V was shortened by 3 bases and J by 0 bases, with 12 bases between the two germline ends. This CDR3 is 15 amino acids long. The CDR3: CASSGPGTLNTEAFF. The CDR3 nucleotides read TGTGCCAGCAGCGGACCCGGGACATTGAACACTGAAGCTTTCTTT.

The CDR3 sequence: CASRFRTGVTETQYF. The CDR3 region has the DNA TGTGCCAGCAGATTCCGGACAGGGGTCACAGAGACCCAGTACTTC. This chain connects TRBV28 to TRBJ2-5, with TRBD1 identical over 9 bases. The germline gives CDR1 MDHEN, CDR2 SYDVKM. The CDR3 has 15 residues. J gave up 4 bases and V 6 bases, and 9 bases lay outside the gene matches.

V and J are TRBV5-4 and TRBJ2-1; TRBD2 aligns across 16 bases. In germline, CDR1 is SGHNT, CDR2 YYREEE (reference sequence). The CDR3 totals 18 residues. Unmatched junction bases numbered 4, after V lost 4 bases and J lost 0 bases. The CDR3 reads CASSQGLAGGGSYNEQFF. The CDR3 region has the DNA TGTGCCAGCAGCCAGGGACTAGCGGGAGGGGGCTCCTACAATGAGCAGTTCTTC.

This clone was counted a few times. The chain links TRBV9 to TRBJ2-1; 10 bases align to TRBD2. Germline values: CDR1 SGDLS, CDR2 YYNGEE. Losses at the gene ends were 0 bases for V and 7 bases for J; bases not matched to a gene: 13. This CDR3 is built from 18 residues. This chain's CDR3 is CASSVAPSGRALLNEQFF. CDR3 DNA sequence: TGTGCCAGCAGCGTAGCTCCGAGCGGGAGGGCCCTCTTGAATGAGCAGTTCTTC.

In its sample, this clone was seen a few times. The chain joins TRBV6-5 to TRBJ2-1; possible D gene TRBD1, 6 bases. The CDR3 has 14 residues. Germline CDR1 MNHEY, CDR2 SVGAGI. V was trimmed by 7 bases and J by 3 bases, leaving 13 bases between them. CDR3 residues: CASKTDSGYNEQFF. CDR3 sequence (DNA): TGTGCCAGCAAAACGGACAGTGGCTACAATGAGCAGTTCTTC.

V and J are TRBV10-2 and TRBJ1-5, with TRBD1 as a possible D gene (6 bases). Per the germline V gene, CDR1 is WSHSY and CDR2 is SAAADI. Trimming removed 4 bases from V and 0 bases from J, with 16 bases in between. The length of the CDR3 is 17 residues. CDR3 nucleotide sequence: TGCGCCAGCAGTGGGGCAGGGGCGATTTATAGCAATCAGCCCCAGCATTTT. Translating gives CASSGAGAIYSNQPQHF.

This chain links TRBV7-8 with TRBJ2-7; 7 bases line up with TRBD1. Germline V gives CDR1 SGHVS, CDR2 FQNEAQ. The CDR3 is made up of 15 amino acids. Trimming cost V 6 bases and J 2 bases; bases outside gene matches: 10. CDR3 DNA sequence: TGTGCCAGCAGTAAAGACAGGGTAGGCACCTACGAGCAGTACTTC. This gives the protein CASSKDRVGTYEQYF. The full variable domain, with the rest looked up from reference TRBV7-8 and TRBJ2-7, is GAGVSQSPRYKVAKRGQDVALRCDPISGHVSLFWYQQALGQGPEFLTYFQNEAQLDKSGLPSDRFFAERPEGSVSTLKIQRTQQEDSAVYLCASSKDRVGTYEQYFGPGTRLTVT.

The chain has TRBV27 and TRBJ2-7; TRBD2 matches at 7 bases. Germline CDR1 is MNHEY and CDR2 is SMNVEV (reference sequence). J was trimmed by 0 bases and V by 4 bases; bases with no gene match: 9. CDR3 length: 16 amino acids. The CDR3 loop is CASSSWGAGSSYEQYF. The CDR3 DNA is TGTGCCAGCAGTTCCTGGGGAGCGGGGAGCTCCTACGAGCAGTACTTC.

The genes are TRBV11-2 and TRBJ2-3; 7 nucleotides match TRBD2. Trimming took 2 bases from V and 2 from J; bases not matched to a gene: 7. Germline CDR1 SGHAT, CDR2 FQNNGV. The CDR3 is 16 residues long. The CDR3 nucleotides read TGTGCCAGCAGCTTAAGACTAGCAGTCTTCACAGATACGCAGTATTTT. This encodes CASSLRLAVFTDTQYF.

The chain has TRBV6-5 and TRBJ1-1; no definite D call. This CDR3 spans 15 amino acids. CDR1 is MNHEY, CDR2 SVGAGI, per germline. Trimming took off 2 bases at V and 0 bases at J, with 10 bases between the two ends. In nucleotides, the CDR3 is TGTGCCAGCAGTTACACGGAGACGGTGAACACTGAAGCTTTCTTT. Translation: CASSYTETVNTEAFF.

CDR3 amino acids: CASSLLQGLNSYNSPLHF. The CDR3 DNA reads TGTGCCAGCAGCTTGCTACAGGGCTTGAACTCCTATAATTCACCCCTCCACTTT. The rearrangement joins TRBV7-2 to TRBJ1-6; D is possibly TRBD1 (6 bases). Trimming took off 3 bases at V and 0 bases at J, with 15 bases between the two ends. The CDR3 consists of 18 residues. The V gene's germline CDR1 is SGHTA and CDR2 FQGNSA. The whole variable domain, remainder taken from reference TRBV7-2 and TRBJ1-6, is GAGVSQSPSNKVTEKGKDVELRCDPISGHTALYWYRQSLGQGLEFLIYFQGNSAPDKSGLPSDRFSAERTGGSVSTLTIQRTQQEDSAVYLCASSLLQGLNSYNSPLHFGNGTRLTVT.

The V and J genes are TRBV6-5 and TRBJ1-2, with 7 bases that match TRBD1. The CDR3 consists of 13 residues. The germline V gene encodes CDR1 MNHEY and CDR2 SVGAGI. Losses at the gene ends were 5 bases for V and 1 base for J; bases not matched to a gene: 1. The CDR3 region has the DNA TGTGCCAGCAGTCGACAGGGTAACTATGGCTACACCTTC. This sequence encodes CASSRQGNYGYTF.

CDR3 loop: CASSMGLAGSYNEQFF. The CDR3 DNA sequence: TGTGCCAGTAGTATGGGACTAGCGGGGTCCTACAATGAGCAGTTCTTC. J is TRBJ2-1 and V is TRBV19; TRBD2 aligns across 13 bases. Germline values: CDR1 LNHDA, CDR2 SQIVND (reference sequence). V shed 3 bases, J shed 1 base, and the junction held 0 bases outside the gene matches. The CDR3 has 16 amino acids.

This rearrangement joins TRBV6-2 or TRBV6-3 to TRBJ2-2, with 12 bases aligning to TRBD2. V was pared by 3 bases and J by 6 bases, with 8 bases of the junction left unmatched. CDR1 and CDR2 (germline): MNHEY, SVGEGT. The CDR3 sequence is 17 residues long. CDR3 sequence: CASSYSTGLAGPGELFF. The CDR3 DNA reads TGTGCCAGCAGTTATTCGACGGGACTAGCGGGCCCCGGGGAGCTGTTTTTT.

In its sample, this clone was seen once. This sequence joins TRBV19 and TRBJ2-5; possibly TRBD2 for D (6 bases). CDR1 and CDR2 from the germline V gene are LNHDA and SQIVND (reference sequence). V was trimmed by 0 bases and J by 7 bases, leaving 12 bases between them. The CDR3 length is 14 residues. DNA of the CDR3: TGTGCCAGTAGTATAGAGCGGGGATGGGGGACCCAGTACTTC. Protein: CASSIERGWGTQYF.

Only a few counts were recorded for this clone. J is TRBJ2-2 and V is TRBV27; D is perhaps TRBD2 (6 bases). CDR1 and CDR2 (germline): MNHEY, SMNVEV (reference sequence). The CDR3 covers 15 residues. V dropped 7 bases and J dropped 5 bases, with 17 bases sitting between them. The CDR3 reads CASTFAYGGTGELFF. The CDR3 DNA follows: TGTGCCAGCACCTTTGCCTATGGGGGGACCGGGGAGCTGTTTTTT.

The rearrangement links TRBV28 to TRBJ2-7; D gene unclear. Germline assignment: CDR1 MDHEN and CDR2 SYDVKM. V dropped 5 bases and J dropped 4 bases, with 6 bases sitting between them. CDR3 length equals 11 residues. Written as DNA, the CDR3 is TGTGCCAGCAGTCTAACTTACGAGCAGTACTTC. Translated, it gives CASSLTYEQYF.

The genes are TRBV6-5 and TRBJ1-6; a possible D gene is TRBD1 (6 bases). V was clipped by 0 bases and J by 10 bases, with 16 bases between them. CDR3 length equals 16 residues. From germline, CDR1 is MNHEY and CDR2 SVGAGI. The CDR3 here is CASSYSQGPGGSPLHF. CDR3 nucleotides: TGTGCCAGCAGTTACTCACAGGGACCGGGGGGATCACCCCTCCACTTT.

J is TRBJ1-4 and V is TRBV28; 7 bases are a match to TRBD1. The CDR3 sequence is 15 residues long. The germline V gene has CDR1 MDHEN and CDR2 SYDVKM. V was pared by 2 bases and J by 5 bases, with 5 bases of the junction left unmatched. CDR3 DNA: TGTGCCAGCAGTTTAATGGGACAGCCGAATGAAAAACTGTTTTTT. It encodes CASSLMGQPNEKLFF.